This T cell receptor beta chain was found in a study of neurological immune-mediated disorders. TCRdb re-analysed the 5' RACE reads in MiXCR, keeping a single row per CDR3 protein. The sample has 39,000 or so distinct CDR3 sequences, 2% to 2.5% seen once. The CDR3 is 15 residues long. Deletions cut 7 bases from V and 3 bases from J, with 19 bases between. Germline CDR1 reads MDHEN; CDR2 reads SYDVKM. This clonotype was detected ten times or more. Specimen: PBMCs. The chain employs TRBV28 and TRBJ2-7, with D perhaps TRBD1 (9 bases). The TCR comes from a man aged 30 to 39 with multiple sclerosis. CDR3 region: CASTPGGTGSYEQYF. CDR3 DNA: TGTGCCAGCACCCCGGGGGGGACAGGGAGCTACGAGCAGTACTTC.